The rows below give T cell receptor beta chains drawn from one sample of a study of T cells after yellow fever vaccination. TCRdb independently ran MiXCR on the 5' RACE reads; one entry per CDR3 protein. The sample gives 340,000 or so distinct CDR3 sequences, 12% of which show up once; 2.5% to 4% is in the top ten. Sequences were derived from CD4+ T cells sorted from PBMCs, sampled 15 days after the yellow fever booster vaccination. The receptor source for this set is a man between 18 and 29 years old who received the YFV17D yellow fever vaccine. The conserved cysteine and the conserved F or W are not part of the CDR3 here. Each record gives: V gene, J gene, CDR3 protein.

TRBV21-1	TRBJ2-5	ASSKEYRGQGSQETQY
TRBV18	TRBJ2-1	ASSPKGPNEQF
TRBV4-1	TRBJ2-7	ASSQRQIAGGPFEQY
TRBV14	TRBJ1-3	ASSQVIRPGAGNTIY
TRBV24-1	TRBJ1-5	ATSEYGEQPQH
TRBV5-1	TRBJ1-6	ASSLQWNSPLH
TRBV20-1	TRBJ2-7	SALAQRPGRYEQY
TRBV7-2	TRBJ2-3	ASSLVSVDSGGRDTQY
TRBV7-2	TRBJ2-1	ASNAAAGGSYNEQF
TRBV5-6	TRBJ2-5	ASSLGFQETQY
TRBV25-1	TRBJ2-1	ASNDRGGGLAGSYNEQF
TRBV9	TRBJ2-1	ASSGQGYEVEQF
TRBV6-2/TRBV6-3	TRBJ1-6	ASSYERSHPVH
TRBV5-5	TRBJ1-6	ASTRGDNYNSPLH
TRBV7-2	TRBJ1-5	ASSLVSGMYQPQH
TRBV18	TRBJ2-7	ASSPPESGGIKQY
TRBV7-2	TRBJ1-1	ASSTRQGWTEAF